The entry that follows covers one TCR beta chain sequence. The T cells that were sequenced for TCR beta were CD8+ and CD4+ cells from blood. This entry belongs to a study of CD8 T cells in Susac syndrome. Germline V CDR1 and CDR2: SGHVS, FNYEAQ. Trimming at V came to 1 base and at J to 2 bases, leaving 20 bases not matched to a gene. This CDR3 has 20 residues. An input of about 0.45 to 1 ug of RNA was subjected to reverse transcription using random hexamers. Amplification of TCR beta CDR3 by immunoSEQ multiplex PCR spanned 54 Vbeta and 13 Jbeta. Using its own MiXCR run on the immunoSEQ multiplex PCR reads, TCRdb lists one record per CDR3 protein. The sample records 200,000 or so distinct CDR3 sequences, around 90% being singletons.

The receptor comes from a human donor with multiple sclerosis. Sequenced input: CD8+ T cells from PBMCs. The J gene is TRBJ2-7, the V gene TRBV7-6, with 7 bases fitting TRBD2. Written as DNA, the CDR3 is TGTGCCAGCAGCTTAGTGGCCACTAATCCTAGTGGGGGAGGGGCCTACGAGCAGTACTTC. It is translated as CASSLVATNPSGGGAYEQYF. The variable domain in full, with the rest retrieved from reference TRBV7-6 and TRBJ2-7, is GAGVSQSPRYKVTKRGQDVALRCDPISGHVSLYWYRQALGQGPEFLTYFNYEAQQDKSGLPNDRFSAERPEGSISTLTIQRTEQRDSAMYRCASSLVATNPSGGGAYEQYFGPGTRLTVT.